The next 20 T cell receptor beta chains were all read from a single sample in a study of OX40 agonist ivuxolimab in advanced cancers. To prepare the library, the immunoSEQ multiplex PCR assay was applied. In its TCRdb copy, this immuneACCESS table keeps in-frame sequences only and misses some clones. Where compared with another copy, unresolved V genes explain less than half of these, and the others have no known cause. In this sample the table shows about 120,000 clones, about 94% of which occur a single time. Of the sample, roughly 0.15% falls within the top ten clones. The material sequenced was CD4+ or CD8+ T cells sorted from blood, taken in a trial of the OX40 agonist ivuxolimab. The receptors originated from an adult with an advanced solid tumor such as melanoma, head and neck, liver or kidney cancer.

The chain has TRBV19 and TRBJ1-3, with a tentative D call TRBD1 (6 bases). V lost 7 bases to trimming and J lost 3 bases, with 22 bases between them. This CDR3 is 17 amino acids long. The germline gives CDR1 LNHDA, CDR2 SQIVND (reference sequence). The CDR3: CASTKGETGGGGNTIYF. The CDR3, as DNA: TGTGCCAGTACCAAAGGGGAGACAGGCGGCGGTGGAAACACCATATATTTT.

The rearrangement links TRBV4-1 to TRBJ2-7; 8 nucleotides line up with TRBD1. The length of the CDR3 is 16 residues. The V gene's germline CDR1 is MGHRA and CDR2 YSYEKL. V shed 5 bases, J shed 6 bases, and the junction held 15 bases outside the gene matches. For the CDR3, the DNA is TGCGCCAGCAGCTTTGACAGGGGATCTAGGCTCTCCGAGCAGTACTTC. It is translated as CASSFDRGSRLSEQYF.

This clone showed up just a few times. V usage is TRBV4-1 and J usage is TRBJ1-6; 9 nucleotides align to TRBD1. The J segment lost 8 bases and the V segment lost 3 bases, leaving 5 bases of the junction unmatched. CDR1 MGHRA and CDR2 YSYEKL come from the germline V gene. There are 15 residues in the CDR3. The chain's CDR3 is CASSQDRGGYSPLHF. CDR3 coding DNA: TGCGCCAGCAGCCAGGACAGGGGTGGGTATTCACCCCTCCACTTT.

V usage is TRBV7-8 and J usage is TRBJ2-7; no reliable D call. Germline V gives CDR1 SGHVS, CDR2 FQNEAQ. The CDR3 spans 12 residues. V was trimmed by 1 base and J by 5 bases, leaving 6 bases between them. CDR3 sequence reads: CASSLGIDEQYF. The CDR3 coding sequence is TGTGCCAGCAGCTTAGGCATCGACGAGCAGTACTTC. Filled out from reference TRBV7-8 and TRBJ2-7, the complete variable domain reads GAGVSQSPRYKVAKRGQDVALRCDPISGHVSLFWYQQALGQGPEFLTYFQNEAQLDKSGLPSDRFFAERPEGSVSTLKIQRTQQEDSAVYLCASSLGIDEQYFGPGTRLTVT.

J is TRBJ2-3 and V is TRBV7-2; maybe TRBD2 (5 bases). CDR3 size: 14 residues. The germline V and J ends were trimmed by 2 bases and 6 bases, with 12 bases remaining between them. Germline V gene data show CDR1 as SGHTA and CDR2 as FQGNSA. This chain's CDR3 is CASSLSSSVDTQYF. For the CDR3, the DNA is TGTGCCAGCAGCTTATCGAGTAGCGTGGATACGCAGTATTTT. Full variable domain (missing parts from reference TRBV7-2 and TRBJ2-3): GAGVSQSPSNKVTEKGKDVELRCDPISGHTALYWYRQSLGQGLEFLIYFQGNSAPDKSGLPSDRFSAERTGGSVSTLTIQRTQQEDSAVYLCASSLSSSVDTQYFGPGTRLTVL.

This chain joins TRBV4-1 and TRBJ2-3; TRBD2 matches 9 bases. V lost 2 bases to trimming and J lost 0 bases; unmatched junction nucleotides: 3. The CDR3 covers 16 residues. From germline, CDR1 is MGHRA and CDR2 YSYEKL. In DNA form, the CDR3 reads TGCGCCAGCAGCCAACGACTAGCGGTGAGCACAGATACGCAGTATTTT. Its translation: CASSQRLAVSTDTQYF.

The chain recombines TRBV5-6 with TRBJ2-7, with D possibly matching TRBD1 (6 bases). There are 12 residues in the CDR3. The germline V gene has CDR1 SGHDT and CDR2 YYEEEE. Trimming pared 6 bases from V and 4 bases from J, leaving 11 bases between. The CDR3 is CASTNQGYEQYF. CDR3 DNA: TGTGCCAGCACCAATCAGGGGTACGAGCAGTACTTC.

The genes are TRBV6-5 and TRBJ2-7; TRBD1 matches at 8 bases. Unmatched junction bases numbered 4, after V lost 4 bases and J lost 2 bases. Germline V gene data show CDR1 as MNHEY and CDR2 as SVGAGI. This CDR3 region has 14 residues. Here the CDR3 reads CASSLDRATYEQYF. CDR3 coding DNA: TGTGCCAGCAGTTTGGACAGGGCCACCTACGAGCAGTACTTC.

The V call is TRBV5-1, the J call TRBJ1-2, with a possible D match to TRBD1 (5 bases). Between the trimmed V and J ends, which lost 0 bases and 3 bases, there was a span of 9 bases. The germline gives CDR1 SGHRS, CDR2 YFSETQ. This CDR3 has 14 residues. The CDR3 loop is CASSLGDRDYGYTF. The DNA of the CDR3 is TGCGCCAGCAGCTTGGGGGACCGGGACTATGGCTACACCTTC.

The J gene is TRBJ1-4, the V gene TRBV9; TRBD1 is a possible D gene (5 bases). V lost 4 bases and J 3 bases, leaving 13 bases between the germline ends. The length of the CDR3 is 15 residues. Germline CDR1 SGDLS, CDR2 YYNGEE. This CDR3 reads CASSHGHWANEKLFF. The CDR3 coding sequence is TGTGCCAGCAGCCACGGACACTGGGCTAATGAAAAACTGTTTTTT.

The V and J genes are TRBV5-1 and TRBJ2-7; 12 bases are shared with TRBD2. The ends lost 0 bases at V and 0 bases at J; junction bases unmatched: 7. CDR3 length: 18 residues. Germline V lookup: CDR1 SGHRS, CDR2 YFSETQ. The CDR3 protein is CASSLETSGGVTSYEQYF. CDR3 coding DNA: TGCGCCAGCAGCTTGGAGACTAGCGGGGGTGTTACCTCCTACGAGCAGTACTTC.

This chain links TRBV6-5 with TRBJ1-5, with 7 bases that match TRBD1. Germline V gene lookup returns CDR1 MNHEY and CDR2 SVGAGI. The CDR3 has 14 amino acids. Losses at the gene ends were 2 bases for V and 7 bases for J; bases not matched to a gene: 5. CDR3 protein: CASSYRTGRQPQHF. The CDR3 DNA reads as TGTGCCAGCAGTTACCGGACAGGACGACAGCCCCAGCATTTT.

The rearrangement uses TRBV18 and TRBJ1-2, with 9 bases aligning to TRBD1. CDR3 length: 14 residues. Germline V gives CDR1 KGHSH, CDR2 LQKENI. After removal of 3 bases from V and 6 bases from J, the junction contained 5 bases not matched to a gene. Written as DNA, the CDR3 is TGTGCCAGCTCACCCGAGACAGGGGGTAATGGCTACACCTTC. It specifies CASSPETGGNGYTF. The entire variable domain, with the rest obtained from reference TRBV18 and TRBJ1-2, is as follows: NAGVMQNPRHLVRRRGQEARLRCSPMKGHSHVYWYRQLPEEGLKFMVYLQKENIIDESGMPKERFSAEFPKEGPSILRIQQVVRGDSAAYFCASSPETGGNGYTFGSGTRLTVV.

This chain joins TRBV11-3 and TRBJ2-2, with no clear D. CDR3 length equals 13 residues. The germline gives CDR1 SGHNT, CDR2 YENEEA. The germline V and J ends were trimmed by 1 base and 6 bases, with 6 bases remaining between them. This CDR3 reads CASSLVGSGELFF. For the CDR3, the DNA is TGTGCCAGCAGCTTAGTCGGCTCCGGGGAGCTGTTTTTT. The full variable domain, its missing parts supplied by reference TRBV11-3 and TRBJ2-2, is EAGVVQSPRYKIIEKKQPVAFWCNPISGHNTLYWYLQNLGQGPELLIRYENEEAVDDSQLPKDRFSAERLKGVDSTLKIQPAELGDSAVYLCASSLVGSGELFFGEGSRLTVL.

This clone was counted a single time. The chain's CDR3 is CASSLRTGGYTF. Written as DNA, the CDR3 is TGTGCCAGCAGTCTTCGGACAGGTGGCTACACCTTC. The chain is built from TRBV7-2 and TRBJ1-2; TRBD1 matches at 7 bases. With 6 bases clipped from V and 7 bases from J, the junction kept 5 bases outside the gene matches. Per the germline V gene, CDR1 is SGHTA and CDR2 is FQGNSA. CDR3 size: 12 residues.

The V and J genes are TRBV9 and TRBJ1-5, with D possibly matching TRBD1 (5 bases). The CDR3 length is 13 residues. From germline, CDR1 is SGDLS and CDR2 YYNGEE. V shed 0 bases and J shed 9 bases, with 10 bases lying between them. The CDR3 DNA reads TGTGCCAGCAGCGTAGATCCAGGGTCGCCCCAGCATTTT. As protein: CASSVDPGSPQHF.

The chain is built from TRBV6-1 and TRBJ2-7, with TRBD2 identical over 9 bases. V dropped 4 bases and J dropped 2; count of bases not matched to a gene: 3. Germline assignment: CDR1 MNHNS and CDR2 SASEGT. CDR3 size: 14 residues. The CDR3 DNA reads TGTGCCAGCAGTGTCCGCGGGGGGGCCTACGAGCAGTACTTC. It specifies CASSVRGGAYEQYF.

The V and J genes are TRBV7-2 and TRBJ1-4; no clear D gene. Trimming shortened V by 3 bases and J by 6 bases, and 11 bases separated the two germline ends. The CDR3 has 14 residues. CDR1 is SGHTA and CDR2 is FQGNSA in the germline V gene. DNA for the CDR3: TGTGCCAGCAGCTTGGCAGGAGGGCATGAAAAACTGTTTTTT. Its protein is CASSLAGGHEKLFF.

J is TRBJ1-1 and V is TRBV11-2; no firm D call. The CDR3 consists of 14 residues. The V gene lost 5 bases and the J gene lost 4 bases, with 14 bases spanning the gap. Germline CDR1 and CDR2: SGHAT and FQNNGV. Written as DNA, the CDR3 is TGTGCCAGCAGCCTAGGGATAGCGGGCACTGAAGCTTTCTTT. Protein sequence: CASSLGIAGTEAFF.

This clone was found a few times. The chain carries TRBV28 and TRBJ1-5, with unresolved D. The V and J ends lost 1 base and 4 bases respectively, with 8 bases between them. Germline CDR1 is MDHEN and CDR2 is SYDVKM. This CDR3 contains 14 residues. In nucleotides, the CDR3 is TGTGCCAGCAGTTTATTGGCAGGTAATCAGCCCCAGCATTTT. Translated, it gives CASSLLAGNQPQHF.